The present TCR beta chain was sequenced within a study of blood T cell repertoires in COVID-19. Study-level information: Both acute and convalescent COVID-19 samples were obtained from the United States, Italy and Spain. The analysed material was cDNA or gDNA that came from T cells, B-cell-depleted T cells, or PBMCs.

Germline CDR1 is SNHLY and CDR2 is FYNNEI. Germline trimming cut 8 bases from V and 5 bases from J; bases unmatched to any gene: 5. This CDR3 spans 14 amino acids. How the authors handled the data: Nucleated cell number was recorded as an estimate derived from reference gene primer amplification. Generated by immunoSEQ multiplex PCR, the TCRdb table keeps only in-frame clones and is missing some. That table is the source of V, J and clone size, and D and trimming were worked out from the DNA. This sample has some 100,000 clones, with around nine tenths found just once. The sequenced sample was peripheral blood. The TCR comes from a man between 50 and 59 years old with acute or convalescent COVID-19. This chain joins TRBV2 and TRBJ1-6, with TRBD1 matching over 8 bases. This CDR3 is CASGSTGDNSPLHF. The CDR3 DNA sequence: TGTGCCAGCGGTTCGACAGGGGATAATTCACCCCTCCACTTT. The whole variable domain, remainder taken from reference TRBV2 and TRBJ1-6, is EPEVTQTPSHQVTQMGQEVILRCVPISNHLYFYWYRQILGQKVEFLVSFYNNEISEKSEIFDDQFSVERPDGSNFTLKIRSTKLEDSAMYFCASGSTGDNSPLHFGNGTRLTVT.